The TCR beta chain described here comes from a study of T cells in Graves' hyperthyroidism and ophthalmopathy. The overall study: Peripheral blood was obtained at initial diagnosis, preceding any treatment.

Trimming stripped 2 bases from V and 9 bases from J, with 8 bases between. Germline loops: CDR1 MNHNY, CDR2 SVGAGI (reference sequence). The length of the CDR3 is 12 residues. Any patient presenting with uncontrolled infection, other autoimmune disease, pregnancy or lactation was left out. The sample holds a few counts of this clonotype. The source material, RNA transcripts, was used to amplify TCR beta CDR3 regions. First-round RT-PCR with HTBI primers amplified the TCR CDR3 region. MiXCR, run by TCRdb on the multiplex PCR reads, gives a single entry per CDR3 protein. Counted here are approximately 630,000 distinct CDR3 sequences, around 15% occurring once; the ten biggest clones make up 3% to 4%.

The origin of this receptor is a woman aged 30 to 39 with Graves' hyperthyroidism. The specimen was blood. The V and J genes are TRBV6-6 and TRBJ1-5, with D possibly matching TRBD1 (5 bases). The CDR3 bases are TGTGCCAGCAGTTACAGGGGTGGGCCCCAGCATTTT. Translated, it gives CASSYRGGPQHF.